The 6 T cell receptor beta chains listed next were all sequenced from one sample in a study of shared clonotypes between healthy human individuals. The assay was immunoSEQ multiplex PCR, and TCRdb's table has in-frame clones only and misses some. The sample contains approximately 2,000,000 clones, 80% to 95% of which appear only once. Positive CCR7 selection of CD45RO-negative cells yielded the naive CD8 cells, and terminally differentiated effector memory CD45RA+ cells were excluded. The sample comprised naive CD8+ T cells from PBMCs. These receptors came from a man younger than 35 in good health. Some clones in this sample may be carry-over from other donors' samples.

This clone was seen once. This chain uses TRBV11-2 with TRBJ2-7; D is uncertain. CDR1 and CDR2 (germline): SGHAT, FQNNGV. The V end was cut by 4 bases, the J end by 5 bases, with 18 bases between. The CDR3 is 15 residues long. The CDR3 DNA reads TGTGCCAGCAGCTACGCCGGTAGGGATGGGGACGAGCAGTACTTC. Amino acids: CASSYAGRDGDEQYF.

This sequence joins TRBV29-1 and TRBJ1-1; no clear D gene. V lost 5 bases, J lost 1 base, and 8 bases lay in between. The length of the CDR3 is 12 residues. Germline lookup yields CDR1 SQVTM and CDR2 ANQGSEA. Here the CDR3 reads CSVIAQNTEAFF. The CDR3 nucleotides are TGCAGCGTTATCGCACAGAACACTGAAGCTTTCTTT.

As for this clone: This specimen includes other DNA sequences encoding the same CDR3. This chain connects TRBV5-1 to TRBJ1-4, with D hard to call. CDR3 size: 14 residues. The V gene's germline CDR1 is SGHRS and CDR2 YFSETQ. V was shortened by 0 bases and J by 4 bases, with 7 bases between the two germline ends. This CDR3 reads CASSLAGVNEKLFF. CDR3 nucleotides: TGCGCCAGCAGCTTGGCTGGGGTTAATGAAAAACTGTTTTTT.

This clone came up once. J is TRBJ2-1 and V is TRBV7-9; tentatively, D is TRBD2 (6 bases). The CDR3 length is 16 residues. The V and J ends lost 5 bases and 3 bases respectively, with 17 bases between them. CDR1 is SEHNR and CDR2 is FQNEAQ in the germline V gene (reference sequence). CDR3 in amino acids: CASSPEVVSGYNEQFF. In nucleotides, the CDR3 is TGTGCCAGCAGCCCCGAGGTCGTTAGCGGCTACAATGAGCAGTTCTTC.

V and J are TRBV13 and TRBJ2-1; tentatively, D is TRBD1 (5 bases). The CDR3 runs to 14 residues. The germline gives CDR1 PRHDT, CDR2 FYEKMQ (reference sequence). The V and J ends lost 6 bases and 3 bases respectively, with 12 bases between them. CDR3 in DNA: TGTGCCAGCAGTCTATACGACAGCTACAATGAGCAGTTCTTC. Translation: CASSLYDSYNEQFF.

The V and J genes are TRBV28 and TRBJ2-3; 12 bases align to TRBD1. The CDR3 consists of 16 residues. V was pared by 4 bases and J by 1 base, with 3 bases of the junction left unmatched. Germline V lookup: CDR1 MDHEN, CDR2 SYDVKM. The CDR3 region is CASSWGTGGGTDTQYF. The CDR3 region has the DNA TGTGCCAGCAGTTGGGGGACAGGGGGCGGCACAGATACGCAGTATTTT.